The T cell receptor beta chain described here comes from a study of T-cell reconstitution after alpha-beta-depleted transplantation in children. Study outcomes and limitations: Two months or so post-transplant, alpha-beta T cells reportedly derived from several hundred expanded graft clones. Surviving thymic progenitors and recipient T cells were the source of high TCRbeta diversity at day 60 in some patients. Once a year had passed after transplant, T-cell counts and diversity came mostly from newly produced T cells.

This clonotype was recorded a few times. Antigen specificity is unknown. Preparation of the TCRbeta library used unique molecular identifiers. TCRdb re-derived calls from the PCR reads in MiXCR, one entry per CDR3 protein. The sample has fewer than 350,000 distinct CDR3 sequences, over 9% seen once. In germline, CDR1 is MRHNA, CDR2 SNTAGT. The length of the CDR3 is 13 residues. Trimming cost V 2 bases and J 3 bases, with 7 bases left between them. This sequence joins TRBV6-4 and TRBJ2-5; no reliable D call. Here the sequenced sample was PBMCs, taken before TCRalphabeta/CD19-depleted stem cell transplant. The TCR was taken from a boy less than two years old with acute myeloid leukemia, due to receive a stem cell transplant. The CDR3, as DNA: TGTGCCAGCAGTGACCCGACGGAAGAGACCCAGTACTTC. This gives the protein CASSDPTEETQYF.